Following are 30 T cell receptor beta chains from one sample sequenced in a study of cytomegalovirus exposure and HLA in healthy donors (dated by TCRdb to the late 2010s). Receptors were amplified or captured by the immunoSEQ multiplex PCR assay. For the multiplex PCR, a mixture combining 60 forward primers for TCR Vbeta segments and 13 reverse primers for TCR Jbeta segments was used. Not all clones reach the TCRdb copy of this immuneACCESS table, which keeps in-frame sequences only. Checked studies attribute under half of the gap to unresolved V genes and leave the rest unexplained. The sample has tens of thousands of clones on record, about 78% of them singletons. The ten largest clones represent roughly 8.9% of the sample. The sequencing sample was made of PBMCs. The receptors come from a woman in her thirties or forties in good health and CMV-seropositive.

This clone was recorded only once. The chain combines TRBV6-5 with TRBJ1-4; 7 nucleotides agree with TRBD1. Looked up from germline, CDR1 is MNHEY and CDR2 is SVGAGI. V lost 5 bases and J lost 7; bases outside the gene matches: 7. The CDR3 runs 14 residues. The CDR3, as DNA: TGTGCCAGCAGTCGAATAGGACAGGCTGAAAAACTGTTTTTT. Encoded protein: CASSRIGQAEKLFF.

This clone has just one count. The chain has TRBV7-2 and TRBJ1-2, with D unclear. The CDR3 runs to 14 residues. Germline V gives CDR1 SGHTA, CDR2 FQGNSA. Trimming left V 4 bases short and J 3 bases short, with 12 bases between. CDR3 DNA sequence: TGTGCCAGCAGCTCCTTTTTAACAGACTATGGCTACACCTTC. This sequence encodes CASSSFLTDYGYTF.

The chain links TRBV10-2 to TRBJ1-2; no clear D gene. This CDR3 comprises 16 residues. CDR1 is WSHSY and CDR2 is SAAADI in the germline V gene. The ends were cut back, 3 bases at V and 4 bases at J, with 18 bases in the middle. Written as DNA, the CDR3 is TGCGCCAGCAGTGACAGCCCGGCGGAACTTGGCTATGGCTACACCTTC. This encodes CASSDSPAELGYGYTF.

The DNA for the CDR3 is TGTGCCAGCAGCTTGGACAGGGTGCAAACTAATGAAAAACTGTTTTTT. Translation gives CASSLDRVQTNEKLFF. This sequence joins TRBV7-9 and TRBJ1-4; TRBD1 matches at 8 bases. CDR3 length: 16 residues. V shed 3 bases, J shed 1 base, and the junction held 4 bases outside the gene matches. The germline V gene encodes CDR1 SEHNR and CDR2 FQNEAQ (reference sequence).

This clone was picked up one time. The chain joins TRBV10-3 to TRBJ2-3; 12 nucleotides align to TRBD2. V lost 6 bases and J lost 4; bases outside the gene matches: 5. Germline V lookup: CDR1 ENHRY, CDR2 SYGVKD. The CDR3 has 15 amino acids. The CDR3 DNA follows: TGTGCCATCAGAGCGACTAGCGGGGGTTCAGATACGCAGTATTTT. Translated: CAIRATSGGSDTQYF.

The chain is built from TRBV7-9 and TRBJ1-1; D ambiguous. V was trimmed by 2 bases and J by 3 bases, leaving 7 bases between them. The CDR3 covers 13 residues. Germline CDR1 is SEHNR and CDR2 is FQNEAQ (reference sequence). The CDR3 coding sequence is TGTGCCAGCAGCTTATATGAGGACACTGAAGCTTTCTTT. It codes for CASSLYEDTEAFF.

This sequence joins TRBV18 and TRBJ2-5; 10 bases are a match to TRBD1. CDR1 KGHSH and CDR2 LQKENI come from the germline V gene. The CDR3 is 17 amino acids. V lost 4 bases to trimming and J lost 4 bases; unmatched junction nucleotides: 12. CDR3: CASSQIFGTGVRETQYF. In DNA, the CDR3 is TGTGCCAGCTCACAAATATTTGGGACAGGGGTACGAGAGACCCAGTACTTC.

The CDR3 sequence is CASSLWQGPHEQYF. CDR3 bases: TGCGCCAGCAGCTTGTGGCAGGGCCCACACGAGCAGTACTTC. V usage is TRBV5-1 and J usage is TRBJ2-7, with TRBD1 as a possible D gene (5 bases). The V end was cut by 1 base, the J end by 5 bases, with 13 bases between. Per germline, CDR1 SGHRS and CDR2 YFSETQ. This CDR3 comprises 14 residues.

The CDR3 reads CASSVGGQGFQPQHF. The CDR3 DNA is TGTGCCAGCAGTGTGGGTGGACAGGGGTTTCAGCCCCAGCATTTT. The chain recombines TRBV2 with TRBJ1-5, with 9 nucleotides matching TRBD1. The junction had 7 bases not matched to a gene; V was cut back by 4 bases and J by 6 bases. The germline CDR1 and CDR2 sequences are SNHLY and FYNNEI. CDR3 size: 15 residues.

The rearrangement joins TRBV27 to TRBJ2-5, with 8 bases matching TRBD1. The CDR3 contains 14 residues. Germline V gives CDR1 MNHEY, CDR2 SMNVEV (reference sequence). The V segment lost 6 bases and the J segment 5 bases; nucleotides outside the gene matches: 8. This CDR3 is CASSSGQGWETQYF. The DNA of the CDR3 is TGTGCCAGCAGCTCCGGACAGGGTTGGGAGACCCAGTACTTC.

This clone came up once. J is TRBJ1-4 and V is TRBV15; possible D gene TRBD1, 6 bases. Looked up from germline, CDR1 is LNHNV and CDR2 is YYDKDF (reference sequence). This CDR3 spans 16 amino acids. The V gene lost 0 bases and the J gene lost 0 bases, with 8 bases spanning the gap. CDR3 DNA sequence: TGTGCCACCAGCAGAGACCGGACAGCAACTAATGAAAAACTGTTTTTT. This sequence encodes CATSRDRTATNEKLFF.

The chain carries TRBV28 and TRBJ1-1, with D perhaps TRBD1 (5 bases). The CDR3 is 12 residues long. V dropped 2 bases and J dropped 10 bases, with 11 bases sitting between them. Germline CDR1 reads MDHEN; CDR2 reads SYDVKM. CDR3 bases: TGTGCCAGCAGTTTAGCAGGAAGGGGAGCTTTCTTT. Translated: CASSLAGRGAFF.

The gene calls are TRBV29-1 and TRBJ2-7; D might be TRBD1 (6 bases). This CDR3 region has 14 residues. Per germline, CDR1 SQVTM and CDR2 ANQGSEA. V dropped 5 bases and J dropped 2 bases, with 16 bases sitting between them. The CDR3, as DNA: TGCAGCGTTACGAAAAGGACAGCTCCCTACGAGCAGTACTTC. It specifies CSVTKRTAPYEQYF.

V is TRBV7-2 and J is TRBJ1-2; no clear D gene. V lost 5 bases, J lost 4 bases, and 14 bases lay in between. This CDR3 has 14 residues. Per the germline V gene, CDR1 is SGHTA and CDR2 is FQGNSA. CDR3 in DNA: TGTGCCAGCAGCACGACTGGGTCTGGCTATGGCTACACCTTC. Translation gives CASSTTGSGYGYTF.

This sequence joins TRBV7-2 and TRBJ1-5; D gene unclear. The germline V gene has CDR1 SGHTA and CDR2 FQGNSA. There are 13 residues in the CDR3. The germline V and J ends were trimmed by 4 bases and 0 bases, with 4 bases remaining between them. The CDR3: CASSSDSNQPQHF. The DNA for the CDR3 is TGTGCCAGCAGCTCAGATAGCAATCAGCCCCAGCATTTT.

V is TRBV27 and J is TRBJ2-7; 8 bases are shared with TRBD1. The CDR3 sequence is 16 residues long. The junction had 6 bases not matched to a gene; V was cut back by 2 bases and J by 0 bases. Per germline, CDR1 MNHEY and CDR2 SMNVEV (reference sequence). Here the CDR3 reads CASSLRQGSHSYEQYF. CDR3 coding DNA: TGTGCCAGCAGTTTACGACAGGGGTCTCACTCCTACGAGCAGTACTTC.

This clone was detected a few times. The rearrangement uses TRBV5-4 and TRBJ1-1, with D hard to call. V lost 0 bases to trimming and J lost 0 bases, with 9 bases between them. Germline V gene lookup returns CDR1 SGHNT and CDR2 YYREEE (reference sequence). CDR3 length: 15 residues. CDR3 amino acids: CASSLGRVLNTEAFF. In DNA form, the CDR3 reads TGTGCCAGCAGCTTGGGCCGGGTCCTGAACACTGAAGCTTTCTTT.

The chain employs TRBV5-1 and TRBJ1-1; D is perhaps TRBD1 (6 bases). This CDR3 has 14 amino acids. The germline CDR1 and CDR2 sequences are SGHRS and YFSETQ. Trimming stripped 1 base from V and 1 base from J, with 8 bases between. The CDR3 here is CASSLTGKNTEAFF. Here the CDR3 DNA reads TGCGCCAGCAGCTTGACAGGGAAGAACACTGAAGCTTTCTTT.

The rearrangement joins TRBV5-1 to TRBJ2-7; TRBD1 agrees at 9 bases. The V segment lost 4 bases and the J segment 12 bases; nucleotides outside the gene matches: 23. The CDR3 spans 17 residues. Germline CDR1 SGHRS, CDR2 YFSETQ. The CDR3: CASSDRPEGQGRAEWYF. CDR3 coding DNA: TGCGCCAGCAGCGACCGACCCGAGGGACAGGGAAGAGCCGAGTGGTACTTC. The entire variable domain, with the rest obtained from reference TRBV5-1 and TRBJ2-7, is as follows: KAGVTQTPRYLIKTRGQQVTLSCSPISGHRSVSWYQQTPGQGLQFLFEYFSETQRNKGNFPGRFSGRQFSNSRSEMNVSTLELGDSALYLCASSDRPEGQGRAEWYFGPGTRLTVT.

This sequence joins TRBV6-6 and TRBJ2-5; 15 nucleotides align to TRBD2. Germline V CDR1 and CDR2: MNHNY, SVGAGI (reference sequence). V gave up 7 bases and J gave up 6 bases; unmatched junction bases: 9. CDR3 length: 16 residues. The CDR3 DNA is TGTGCCAGCACCAGGACTAGCGGGGGGGCCGGACAGACCCAGTACTTC. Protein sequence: CASTRTSGGAGQTQYF.

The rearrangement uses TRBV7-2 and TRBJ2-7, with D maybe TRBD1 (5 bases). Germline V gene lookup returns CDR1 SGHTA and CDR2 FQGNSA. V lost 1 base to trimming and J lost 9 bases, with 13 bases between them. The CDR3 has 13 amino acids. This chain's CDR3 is CASSLEFRVWQYF. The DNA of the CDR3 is TGTGCCAGCAGCTTAGAATTCAGGGTTTGGCAGTACTTC. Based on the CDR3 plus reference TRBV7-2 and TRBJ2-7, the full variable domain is GAGVSQSPSNKVTEKGKDVELRCDPISGHTALYWYRQSLGQGLEFLIYFQGNSAPDKSGLPSDRFSAERTGGSVSTLTIQRTQQEDSAVYLCASSLEFRVWQYFGPGTRLTVT.

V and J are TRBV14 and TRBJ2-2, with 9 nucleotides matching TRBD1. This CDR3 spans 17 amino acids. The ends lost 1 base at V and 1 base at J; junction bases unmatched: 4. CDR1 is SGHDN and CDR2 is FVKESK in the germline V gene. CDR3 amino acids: CASSQVWTGVNTGELFF. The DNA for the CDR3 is TGTGCCAGCAGCCAAGTTTGGACAGGGGTGAACACCGGGGAGCTGTTTTTT.

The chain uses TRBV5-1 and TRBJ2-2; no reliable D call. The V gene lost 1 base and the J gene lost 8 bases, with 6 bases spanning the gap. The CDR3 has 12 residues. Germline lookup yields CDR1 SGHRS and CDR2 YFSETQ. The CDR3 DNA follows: TGCGCCAGCAGCTTGCCCCCTGGGGAGCTGTTTTTT. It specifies CASSLPPGELFF. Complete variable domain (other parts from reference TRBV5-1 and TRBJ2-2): KAGVTQTPRYLIKTRGQQVTLSCSPISGHRSVSWYQQTPGQGLQFLFEYFSETQRNKGNFPGRFSGRQFSNSRSEMNVSTLELGDSALYLCASSLPPGELFFGEGSRLTVL.

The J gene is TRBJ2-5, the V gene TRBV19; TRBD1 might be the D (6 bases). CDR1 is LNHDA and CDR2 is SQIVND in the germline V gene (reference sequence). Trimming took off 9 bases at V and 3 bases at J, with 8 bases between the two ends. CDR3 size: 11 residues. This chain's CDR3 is CASRTEETQYF. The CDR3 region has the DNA TGTGCCAGCCGGACAGAAGAGACCCAGTACTTC.

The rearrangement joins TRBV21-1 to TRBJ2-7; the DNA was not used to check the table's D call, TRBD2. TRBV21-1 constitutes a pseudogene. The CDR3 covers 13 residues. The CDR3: CASGGAGPYEQYF. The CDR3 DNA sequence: TGTGCCAGCGGCGGGGCAGGGCCCTACGAGCAGTACTTC.

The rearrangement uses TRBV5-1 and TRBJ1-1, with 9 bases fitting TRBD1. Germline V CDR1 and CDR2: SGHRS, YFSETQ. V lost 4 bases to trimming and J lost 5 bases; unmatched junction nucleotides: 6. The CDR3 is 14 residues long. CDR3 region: CASSKDRGGTEAFF. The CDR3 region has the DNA TGCGCCAGCAGCAAGGACAGGGGTGGGACTGAAGCTTTCTTT.

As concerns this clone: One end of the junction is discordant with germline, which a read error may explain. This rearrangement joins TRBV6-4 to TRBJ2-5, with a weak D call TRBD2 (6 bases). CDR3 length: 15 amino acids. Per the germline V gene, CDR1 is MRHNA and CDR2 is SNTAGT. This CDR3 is CASSDSSSAQEPQYF. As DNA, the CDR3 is TGTGCCAGCAGTGACTCTTCTAGCGCGCAAGAGCCCCAGTACTTC.

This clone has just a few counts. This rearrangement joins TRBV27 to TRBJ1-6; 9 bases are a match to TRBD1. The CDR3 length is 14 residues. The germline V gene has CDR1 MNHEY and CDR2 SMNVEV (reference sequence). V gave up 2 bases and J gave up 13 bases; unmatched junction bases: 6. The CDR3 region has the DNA TGTGCCAGCAGTTTAGTACAGGGGGCGAGGCCCCTCCACTTT. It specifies CASSLVQGARPLHF.

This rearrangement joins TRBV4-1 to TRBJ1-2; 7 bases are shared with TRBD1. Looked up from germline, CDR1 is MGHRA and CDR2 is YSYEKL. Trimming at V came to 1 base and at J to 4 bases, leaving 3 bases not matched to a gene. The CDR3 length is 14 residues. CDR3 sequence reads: CASSQVSGGYGYTF. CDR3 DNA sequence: TGCGCCAGCAGCCAAGTTTCAGGGGGCTATGGCTACACCTTC.

CDR3 in amino acids: CASRAGPIQPQHF. The CDR3 DNA follows: TGTGCCAGCAGGGCAGGGCCCATTCAGCCCCAGCATTTT. The chain combines TRBV5-5 with TRBJ1-5, with D possibly matching TRBD1 (5 bases). Germline V CDR1 and CDR2: SGHKS, YYEKEE (reference sequence). There are 13 residues in the CDR3. Trimming left V 5 bases short and J 6 bases short, with 12 bases between. Using reference TRBV5-5 and TRBJ1-5 for the parts outside the CDR3, the full variable domain is DAGVTQSPTHLIKTRGQQVTLRCSPISGHKSVSWYQQVLGQGPQFIFQYYEKEERGRGNFPDRFSARQFPNYSSELNVNALLLGDSALYLCASRAGPIQPQHFGDGTRLSIL.